This TCR beta chain was obtained from a study of OX40 agonist ivuxolimab in advanced cancers. Generated by immunoSEQ multiplex PCR, the TCRdb table keeps only in-frame clones and is missing some. This sample has 65,000 to 80,000 clones; approximately 84% occur once, and the top ten carry 0.45% to 0.6%. This clone was observed once. Deletions cut 5 bases from V and 6 bases from J, with 17 bases between. The CDR3 sequence is 14 residues long. Germline V gives CDR1 SGHTA, CDR2 FQGTGA. The sequence derives from an adult with an advanced solid tumor such as melanoma, head and neck, liver or kidney cancer. The chain joins TRBV7-3 to TRBJ2-7; perhaps D is TRBD1 or TRBD2 (6 bases each). The material sequenced was CD4+ or CD8+ T cells sorted from blood, taken in a trial of the OX40 agonist ivuxolimab. The CDR3, as DNA: TGTGCCAGCAGCCAACAGGGTACTAGCTCCGAGCAGTACTTC. It yields the protein CASSQQGTSSEQYF.